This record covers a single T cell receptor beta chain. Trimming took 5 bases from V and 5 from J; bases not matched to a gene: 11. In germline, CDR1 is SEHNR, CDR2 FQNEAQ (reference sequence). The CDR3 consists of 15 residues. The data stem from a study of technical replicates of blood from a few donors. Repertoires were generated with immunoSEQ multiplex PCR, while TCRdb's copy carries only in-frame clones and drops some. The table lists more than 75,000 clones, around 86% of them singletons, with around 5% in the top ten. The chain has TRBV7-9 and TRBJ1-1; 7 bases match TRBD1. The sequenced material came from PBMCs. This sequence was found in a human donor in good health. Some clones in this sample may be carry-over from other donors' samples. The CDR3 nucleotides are TGTGCCAGCAGCCTCCGACAGGGTGAGGGAACTGAAGCTTTCTTT. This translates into CASSLRQGEGTEAFF.